The text below deals with one TCR beta chain. It lacks a known antigen. No base quality values were provided; no much bigger clone lies one nucleotide off. The data belong to a study of cytomegalovirus exposure and HLA in healthy donors (dated by TCRdb to between 2016 and 2019). For context, the study as a whole: In an earlier analysis of under 600 of the donors, approximately 260 Gb of sequence data and 120 million or so unique TCR beta sequences from about 179 million T cells were reported. About 300 gigabases of sequencing data and around 90 million unique TCR sequences made up an early release that covered several hundred HLA-typed donors. Of the approximately 400 genotyped donors, less than 90% were placed in the genetic ancestry cluster associated with self-reported Caucasian donors. The aim of the study was to test whether cataloging public T cell receptors could identify signatures of past pathogen exposure. The T cell repertoires of 666 subjects were profiled by immunosequencing and related to cytomegalovirus serostatus. In addition to the first cohort of 650 to 800 subjects, a separate validation cohort of under 150 different subjects was used. To predict cytomegalovirus infection status, the study combined high-throughput TCR immunosequencing, statistical association of individual TCRs with disease status, and machine learning. To study patterns of TCR occurrence, a later analysis re-analyzed previously published TCR beta repertoires from around 660 donors and added high-resolution HLA genotyping. Rather than using new phenotypic data, the later analysis identified candidate immune exposures from TCR beta sequences and from how often those sequences occurred across donors. To decide whether each TCR beta V gene segment behaved as functional or pseudogenic, an earlier analysis of 587 of the donors relied on high-throughput TCR beta sequencing. Donor age, sex, ethnicity and CMV serostatus were compiled alongside the repertoire data. A later genetic analysis took genome-wide SNP genotypes for about 55% of the roughly 700 donors and used that subset as a discovery cohort. All discovery cohort repertoires had been generated using a single sequencing platform. HLA typing covered class I and class II loci at four-digit resolution. Typing coverage varied by locus: roughly 629-630 donors for A, B, C, DRB1 and DQB1; about 520 for DQA1; approximately 610 for DPA1; about 450 for DPB1. About five DR-DQ haplotypes were treated as single units for association and clustering because of strong linkage in the cohort. On average, around 240,000 unique TCR beta nucleotide sequences were sequenced per donor among 398 genotyped donors of the cohort, with around 19% of those sequences being non-productive.

Overall study results and their limits: Sequencing depth was assumed to be roughly uniform across donors in the presence/absence analyses, though that assumption may not hold. According to a later analysis, TCR association rates differed among HLA loci, with DRB1 alleles showing the most associated TCRs and HLA-C alleles showing the fewest. When HLA alleles, especially DR and DQ, strongly co-occurred, attributing TCR associations to individual alleles was difficult. The sequencing pipeline was judged likely to have produced a cluster of highly shared sequence variants as a technical artifact. Because counts were too low, more than 15 rarely observed V segments, including chromosome 9 orphons, were left out of the earlier analysis of 500 to 750 of the donors. In a later genetic analysis, fewer N-insertions in productive TCRs were reported among donors in an Asian-associated ancestry cluster than the roughly 700-donor mean. An association between a missense DCLRE1C variant and V-gene and J-gene trimming of TCR beta chains was found in a later genetic analysis and replicated in an independent cohort. A further reported finding was that TCR beta sequences accurately predicted the HLA-A and HLA-B alleles for most subjects in the first cohort. Correlated functional status among segregating V segments might reflect linkage disequilibrium, but an unknown experimental factor could not be ruled out. The classifier was reported to diagnose cytomegalovirus status with high specificity and sensitivity in both the original and validation cohorts. HLA typing was unavailable for some donors at each locus, so association tests used only the typed subset. The authors suggested that the approach could potentially be generalized to other disease states and immunological phenotypes. Immune exposure information for the cohort was limited to CMV serostatus. A few of the identified cytomegalovirus-associated TCR beta chains were confirmed in vitro to be specific for cytomegalovirus antigens. A later analysis found that most CMV-associated TCR beta chains appeared HLA-restricted, with HLA associations seemingly driven largely by CMV exposure. In a later analysis, 16,951 TCR beta sequences were associated with specific HLA alleles at a false discovery rate of 0.05. In the study, some 180 TCR beta chains were listed as associated with cytomegalovirus. According to a later analysis, parvovirus B19, influenza, CMV and Epstein-Barr virus appeared linked to several top co-occurrence clusters. The 87-base-pair reads could not distinguish some IMGT-functional V segments, including TRBV6-2 and TRBV6-3, so those segments were excluded. While some public TCRs were present in many individuals, most TCR sequences turned up only very rarely across donors. In an earlier analysis of about 600 of the donors, most TCR beta V segments appeared in productive rearrangements about 90% or about 30% of the time, broadly matching IMGT annotations. In a later analysis, HLA-associated TCR beta chains were found to be more clonally expanded and to have lower generation probabilities than equally common non-associated chains. Only TCR beta chains were sequenced in this cohort, and the absence of alpha or paired-chain data limited detectable features.

In total, around 600 healthy bone marrow donors made up the cohort. All cohort members were sampled while nominally healthy, although unrecorded immune exposures were likely present. The donor was CMV seropositive and belonged to the group of 250 to 300 seropositive cohort members. Each donor provided a peripheral blood sample, and peripheral blood mononuclear cells were used for TCR beta sequencing. The Qiagen DNeasy Blood Extraction Kit was used to extract genomic DNA from the blood cell samples. The CDR3 runs 14 amino acids, cysteine and phenylalanine included. The sequence is cut down to CDR3 DNA, 42 bases in frame from base 1. Per the germline V gene, KGHSY is the CDR1 and FQNENV is the CDR2. V is pared back by 2 bases and J by 5 bases, with 10 bases lying between the germline termini. Receptor libraries were prepared by the immunoSEQ multiplex PCR assay. For the multiplex PCR, a mixture combining 60 forward primers for TCR Vbeta segments and 13 reverse primers for TCR Jbeta segments was used. The CDR3 region of rearranged TCR beta genes was amplified from genomic DNA with a multiplex PCR assay. Amplified TCR beta libraries were sequenced as 87-base-pair reads on the Illumina HiSeq System. Per the original workflow: A later analysis tallied 75 million to 95 million unique TCR beta chains across the 666 repertoires, and about 10 million of those chains were shared by two or more donors. Raw reads were error-corrected and collapsed into unique sequences by a nearest-neighbor algorithm in which closely related sequences were merged to remove PCR and sequencing errors. V, D and J gene segments were assigned by aligning CDR3 sequences to IMGT reference sequences. For a sequence to be retained, a match of at least six nucleotides to both a V gene segment and a J gene segment was required. Rearrangements were called productive when the CDR3 lacked stop codons and stayed in frame with V and J; all others were non-productive. CDR3 was defined according to IMGT convention as the region running from the second conserved V-encoded cysteine to the conserved J-encoded phenylalanine. Sequences without an unambiguous match to a single V gene segment were excluded from the earlier analysis of approximately 560 of the donors. In an earlier analysis of some 590 of the donors, a V segment was called functional when productive rearrangements were above 56.7%, and segregating when the standard deviation between donors exceeded 5%. A statistical classification framework was built to diagnose cytomegalovirus status from the catalog of TCR beta chain sequences. In a later analysis, V and J genes were assigned by comparing TCR nucleotide sequences against IMGT/GENE-DB human TR gene sequences. The TCRdist pipeline was used in a later analysis to assign CDR3 sequences and most-parsimonious VDJ recombination scenarios. In a later analysis, each TCR beta chain was defined by its CDR3 amino acid sequence together with its V-gene family, and reads without a unique V-gene family were excluded. A later analysis removed nearly 600 highly shared, low-generation-probability nucleotide sequences to deal with suspected cross-contamination and a sequencing artifact. In a later analysis, a clonal expansion index for each public chain was calculated from normalized within-repertoire ranks of inferred template counts. A later analysis computed generation probabilities with a VDJ recombination model fitted to out-of-frame rearrangements, and checked the results against IGoR. In a later analysis, TCR-TCR, TCR-HLA and TCR-CMV co-occurrence was scored with hypergeometric tests, and a repertoire-size bias correction was applied to TCR pairs. To estimate false discovery rates, a later analysis permuted the HLA or CMV assignments 20 times. In a later analysis, co-occurring TCRs were grouped using DBSCAN, and TCRdist sequence similarity was added for clustering within HLA-allele-positive subsets. Repertoires with fewer than 30,000 or more than 120,000 public chains, plus five repertoires with anomalous nucleotide sharing, were excluded from co-occurrence clustering. TCRdb obtained this table from immuneACCESS and retained in-frame rearrangements with V and J assigned. These tables miss some clones; where compared with another copy, unresolved V genes account for less than half of the shortfall, and the remainder is unexplained. Clone size and V and J calls were adopted from that table, with D and trimming inferred from the DNA. The sample has under 100,000 clones on record, 78% of them singletons. Approximately 5.6% of the sample goes to the ten largest clones.

The chain joins TRBV16 to TRBJ1-3; the D gene is perhaps TRBD1, on 6 matching bases. The receptor's source is a man younger than 35 in good health and CMV-seropositive. Specimen: PBMCs. The CDR3 region: CASSQTGTRNTIYF. The nucleotide sequence is given as TGTGCCAGCAGCCAAACAGGGACGCGAAACACCATATATTTT.